This T cell receptor (beta chain) was recovered during a study of identical twins. Template switching created a universal primer site, and the cDNA included unique molecular identifiers. Using its own MiXCR run on the 5' RACE reads, TCRdb lists one record per CDR3 protein. The sample shows hundreds of thousands of distinct CDR3 sequences, about an eighth of them seen only once. Notes on the study in general: Zero-insertion findings could be partly confounded by invariant cells (MAIT and iNKT cells). Researchers reported excess low generation probability among twin-shared out-of-frame alpha sequences.

This clonotype has a count of ten or more. Antigen: not known. One junction end disagrees with the germline gene, perhaps due to a read error. Material for sequencing was memory (CD45RO+) T cells sorted from blood. The receptor's source is a young woman in good health.

The CDR3 DNA reads TGTGCCAGCAGTTTATTGGGGGATGGCTACACCTTC. It yields the protein CASSLLGDGYTF. The chain links TRBV5-1 to TRBJ1-2, with D possibly TRBD1 on 5 matching bases. Germline V gives CDR1 SGHRS, CDR2 YFSETQ. CDR3 length: 12 residues.